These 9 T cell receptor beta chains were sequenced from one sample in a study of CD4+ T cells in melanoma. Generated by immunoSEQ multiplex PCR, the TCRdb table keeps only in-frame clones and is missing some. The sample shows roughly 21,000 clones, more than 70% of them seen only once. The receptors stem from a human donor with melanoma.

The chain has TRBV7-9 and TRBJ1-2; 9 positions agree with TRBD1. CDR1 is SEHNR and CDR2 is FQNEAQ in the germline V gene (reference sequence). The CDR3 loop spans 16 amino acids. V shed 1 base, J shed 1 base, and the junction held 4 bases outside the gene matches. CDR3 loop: CASSLGQGEDNYGYTF. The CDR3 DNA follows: TGTGCCAGCAGCTTAGGACAGGGGGAGGATAACTATGGCTACACCTTC.

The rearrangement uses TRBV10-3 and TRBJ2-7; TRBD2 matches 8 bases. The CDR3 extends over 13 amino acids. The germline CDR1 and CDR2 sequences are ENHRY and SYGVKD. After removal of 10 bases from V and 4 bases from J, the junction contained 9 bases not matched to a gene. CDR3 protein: CANQLAGGYEQYF. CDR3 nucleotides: TGTGCCAACCAGTTGGCGGGGGGTTACGAGCAGTACTTC.

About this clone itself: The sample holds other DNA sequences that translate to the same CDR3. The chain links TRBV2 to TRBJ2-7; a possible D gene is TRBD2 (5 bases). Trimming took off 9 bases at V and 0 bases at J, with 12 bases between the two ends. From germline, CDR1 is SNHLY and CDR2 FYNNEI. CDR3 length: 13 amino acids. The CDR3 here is CARGTGNSYEQYF. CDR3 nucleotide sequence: TGTGCCAGAGGAACGGGAAACTCCTACGAGCAGTACTTC.

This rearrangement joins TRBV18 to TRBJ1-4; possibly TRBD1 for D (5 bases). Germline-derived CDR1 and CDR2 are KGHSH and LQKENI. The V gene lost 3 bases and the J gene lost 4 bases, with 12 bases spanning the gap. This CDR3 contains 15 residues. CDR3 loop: CASSPDSSINEKLFF. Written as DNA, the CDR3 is TGTGCCAGCTCACCTGACAGTTCGATTAATGAAAAACTGTTTTTT.

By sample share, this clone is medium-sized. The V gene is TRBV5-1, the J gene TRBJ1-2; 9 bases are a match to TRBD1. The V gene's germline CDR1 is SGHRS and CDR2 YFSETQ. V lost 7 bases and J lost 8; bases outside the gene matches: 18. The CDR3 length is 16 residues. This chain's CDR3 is CASANQPGQGSGGYTF. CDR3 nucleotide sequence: TGCGCCAGCGCCAATCAACCCGGACAGGGGTCGGGCGGCTACACCTTC.

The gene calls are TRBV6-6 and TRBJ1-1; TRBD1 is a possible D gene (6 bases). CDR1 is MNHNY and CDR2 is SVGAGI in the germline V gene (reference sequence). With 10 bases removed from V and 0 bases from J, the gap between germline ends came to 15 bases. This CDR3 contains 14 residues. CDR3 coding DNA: TGTGCCACCGTGAGGGGGATCATGAACACTGAAGCTTTCTTT. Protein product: CATVRGIMNTEAFF.

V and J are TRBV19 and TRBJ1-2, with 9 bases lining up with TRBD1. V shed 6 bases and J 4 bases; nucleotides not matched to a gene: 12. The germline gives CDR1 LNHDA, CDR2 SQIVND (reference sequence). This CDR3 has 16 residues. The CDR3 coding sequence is TGTGCCAGTAGGCATCCGGGACAGGGAGAAAGCTATGGCTACACCTTC. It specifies CASRHPGQGESYGYTF.

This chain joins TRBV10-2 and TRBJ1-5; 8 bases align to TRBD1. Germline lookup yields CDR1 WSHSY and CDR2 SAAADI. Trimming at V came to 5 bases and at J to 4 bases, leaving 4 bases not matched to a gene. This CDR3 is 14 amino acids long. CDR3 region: CASSNRGGNQPQHF. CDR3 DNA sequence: TGCGCCAGCAGTAACAGGGGGGGGAATCAGCCCCAGCATTTT.

In DNA, the CDR3 is TGTGCCAGCTTCGGGACTAGCGGGGGTTCCTACGAGCAGTACTTC. It codes for CASFGTSGGSYEQYF. V and J are TRBV6-1 and TRBJ2-7; TRBD2 matches at 14 bases. The CDR3 loop spans 15 amino acids. Germline V CDR1 and CDR2: MNHNS, SASEGT. Losses at the gene ends were 8 bases for V and 1 base for J; bases not matched to a gene: 4.